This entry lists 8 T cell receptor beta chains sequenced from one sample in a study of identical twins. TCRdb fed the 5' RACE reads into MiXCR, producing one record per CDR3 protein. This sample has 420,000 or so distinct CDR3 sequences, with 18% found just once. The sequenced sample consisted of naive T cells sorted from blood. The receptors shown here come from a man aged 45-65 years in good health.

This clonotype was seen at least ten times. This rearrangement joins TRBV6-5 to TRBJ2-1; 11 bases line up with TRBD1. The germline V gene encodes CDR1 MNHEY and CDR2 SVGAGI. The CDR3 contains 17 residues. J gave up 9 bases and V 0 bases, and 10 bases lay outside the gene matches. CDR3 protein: CASSYSGMGTGGGEQFF. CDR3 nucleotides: TGTGCCAGCAGTTACTCGGGGATGGGGACAGGGGGAGGTGAGCAGTTCTTC.

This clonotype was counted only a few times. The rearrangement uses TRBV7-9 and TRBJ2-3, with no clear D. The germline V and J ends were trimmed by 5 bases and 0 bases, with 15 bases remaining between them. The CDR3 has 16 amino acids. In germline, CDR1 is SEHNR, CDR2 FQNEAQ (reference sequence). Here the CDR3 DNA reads TGTGCCAGCAGCCTCACCCGGTCTTTGAGCACAGATACGCAGTATTTT. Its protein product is CASSLTRSLSTDTQYF.

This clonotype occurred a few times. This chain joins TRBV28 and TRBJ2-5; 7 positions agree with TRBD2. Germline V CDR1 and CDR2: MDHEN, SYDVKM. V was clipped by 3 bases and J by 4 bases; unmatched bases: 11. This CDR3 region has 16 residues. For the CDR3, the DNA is TGTGCCAGCAGTTTGTTTCCAGCGGGATTGGCAGAGACCCAGTACTTC. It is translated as CASSLFPAGLAETQYF.

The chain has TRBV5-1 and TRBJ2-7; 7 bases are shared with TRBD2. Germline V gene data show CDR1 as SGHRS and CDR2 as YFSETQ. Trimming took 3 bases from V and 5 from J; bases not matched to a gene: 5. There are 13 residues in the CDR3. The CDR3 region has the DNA TGCGCCAGCAGCTGGGCGGGAGTCGACGAGCAGTACTTC. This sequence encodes CASSWAGVDEQYF.

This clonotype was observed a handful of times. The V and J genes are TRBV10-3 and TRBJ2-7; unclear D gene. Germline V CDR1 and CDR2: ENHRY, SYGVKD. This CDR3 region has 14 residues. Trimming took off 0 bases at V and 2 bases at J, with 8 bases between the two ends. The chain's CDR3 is CAISESSRTYEQYF. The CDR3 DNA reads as TGTGCCATCAGTGAGTCGAGTCGGACCTACGAGCAGTACTTC.

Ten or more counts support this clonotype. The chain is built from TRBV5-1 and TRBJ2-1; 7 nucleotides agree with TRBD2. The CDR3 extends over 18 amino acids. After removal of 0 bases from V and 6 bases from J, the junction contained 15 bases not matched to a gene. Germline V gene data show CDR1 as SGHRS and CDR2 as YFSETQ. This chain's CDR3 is CASSLVVGLGGPSNEQFF. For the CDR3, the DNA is TGCGCCAGCAGCTTGGTGGTGGGATTGGGAGGGCCGAGCAATGAGCAGTTCTTC. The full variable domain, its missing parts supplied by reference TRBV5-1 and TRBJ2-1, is KAGVTQTPRYLIKTRGQQVTLSCSPISGHRSVSWYQQTPGQGLQFLFEYFSETQRNKGNFPGRFSGRQFSNSRSEMNVSTLELGDSALYLCASSLVVGLGGPSNEQFFGPGTRLTVL.

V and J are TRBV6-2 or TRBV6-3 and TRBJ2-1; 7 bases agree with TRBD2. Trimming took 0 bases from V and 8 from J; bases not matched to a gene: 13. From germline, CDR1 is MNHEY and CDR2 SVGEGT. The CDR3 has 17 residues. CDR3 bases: TGTGCCAGCAGTTACTCGAGGTTTGCGGGAGCTTGGTATGAGCAGTTCTTC. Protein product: CASSYSRFAGAWYEQFF.

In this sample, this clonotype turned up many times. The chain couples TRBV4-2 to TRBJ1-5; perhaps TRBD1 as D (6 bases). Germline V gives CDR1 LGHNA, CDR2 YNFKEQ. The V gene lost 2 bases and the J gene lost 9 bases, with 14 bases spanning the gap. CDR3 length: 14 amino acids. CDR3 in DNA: TGTGCCAGCAGCCAAAGTGACCAGGGGCGGCCCCAGCATTTT. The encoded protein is CASSQSDQGRPQHF.